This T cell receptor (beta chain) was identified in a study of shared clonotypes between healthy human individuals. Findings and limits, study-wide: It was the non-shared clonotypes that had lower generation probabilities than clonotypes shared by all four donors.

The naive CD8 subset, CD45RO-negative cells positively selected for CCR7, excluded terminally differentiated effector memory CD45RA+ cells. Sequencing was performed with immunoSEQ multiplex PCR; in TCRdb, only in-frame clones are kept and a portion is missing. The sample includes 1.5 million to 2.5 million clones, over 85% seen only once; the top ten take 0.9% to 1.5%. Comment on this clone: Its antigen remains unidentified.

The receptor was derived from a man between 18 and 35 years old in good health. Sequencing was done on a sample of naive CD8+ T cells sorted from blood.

Written as DNA, the CDR3 is TGTGCCAGCAGCCCCCCTGGTGGGGGGCCTAATGAGCAGTTCTTC. This sequence encodes CASSPPGGGPNEQFF. The rearrangement links TRBV9 to TRBJ2-1; either TRBD1 or TRBD2 may supply D (6 bases each). V was clipped by 4 bases and J by 7 bases, with 18 bases between them. This CDR3 is 15 amino acids long. Germline loops: CDR1 SGDLS, CDR2 YYNGEE.